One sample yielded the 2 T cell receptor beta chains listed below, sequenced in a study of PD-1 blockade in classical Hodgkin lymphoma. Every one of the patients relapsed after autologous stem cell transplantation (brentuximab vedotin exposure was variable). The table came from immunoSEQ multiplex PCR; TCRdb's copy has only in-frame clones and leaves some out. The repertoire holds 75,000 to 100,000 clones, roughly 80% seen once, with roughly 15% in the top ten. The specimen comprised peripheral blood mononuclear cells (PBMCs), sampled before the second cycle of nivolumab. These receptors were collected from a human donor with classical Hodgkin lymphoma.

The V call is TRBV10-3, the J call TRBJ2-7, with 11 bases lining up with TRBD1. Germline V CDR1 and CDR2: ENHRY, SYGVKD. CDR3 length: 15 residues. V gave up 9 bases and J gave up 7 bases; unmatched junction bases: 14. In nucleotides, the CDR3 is TGTGCCATTTCAACGGGACAGGGGGTAACAGGTGAGCAGTACTTC. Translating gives CAISTGQGVTGEQYF.

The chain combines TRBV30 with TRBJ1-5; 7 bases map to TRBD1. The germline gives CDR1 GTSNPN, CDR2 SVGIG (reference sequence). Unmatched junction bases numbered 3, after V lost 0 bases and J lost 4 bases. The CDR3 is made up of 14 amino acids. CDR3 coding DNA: TGTGCCTGGAGTGTGACAGGGAGTAATCAGCCCCAGCATTTT. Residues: CAWSVTGSNQPQHF.